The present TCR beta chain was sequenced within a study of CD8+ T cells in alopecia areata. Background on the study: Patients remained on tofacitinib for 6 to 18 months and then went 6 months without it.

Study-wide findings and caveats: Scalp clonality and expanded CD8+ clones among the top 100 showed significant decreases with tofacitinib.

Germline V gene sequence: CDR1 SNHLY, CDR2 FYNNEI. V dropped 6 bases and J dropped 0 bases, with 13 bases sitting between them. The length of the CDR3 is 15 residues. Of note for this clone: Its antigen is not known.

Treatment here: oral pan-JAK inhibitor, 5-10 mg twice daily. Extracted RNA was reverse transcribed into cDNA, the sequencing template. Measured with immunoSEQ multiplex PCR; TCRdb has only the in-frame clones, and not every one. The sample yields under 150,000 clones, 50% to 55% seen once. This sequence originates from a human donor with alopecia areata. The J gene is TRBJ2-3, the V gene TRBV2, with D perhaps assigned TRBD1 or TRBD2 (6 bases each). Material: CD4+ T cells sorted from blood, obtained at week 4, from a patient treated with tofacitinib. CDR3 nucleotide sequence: TGTGCCAGCAGGGAAACAGGGACTAGCACAGATACGCAGTATTTT. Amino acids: CASRETGTSTDTQYF.